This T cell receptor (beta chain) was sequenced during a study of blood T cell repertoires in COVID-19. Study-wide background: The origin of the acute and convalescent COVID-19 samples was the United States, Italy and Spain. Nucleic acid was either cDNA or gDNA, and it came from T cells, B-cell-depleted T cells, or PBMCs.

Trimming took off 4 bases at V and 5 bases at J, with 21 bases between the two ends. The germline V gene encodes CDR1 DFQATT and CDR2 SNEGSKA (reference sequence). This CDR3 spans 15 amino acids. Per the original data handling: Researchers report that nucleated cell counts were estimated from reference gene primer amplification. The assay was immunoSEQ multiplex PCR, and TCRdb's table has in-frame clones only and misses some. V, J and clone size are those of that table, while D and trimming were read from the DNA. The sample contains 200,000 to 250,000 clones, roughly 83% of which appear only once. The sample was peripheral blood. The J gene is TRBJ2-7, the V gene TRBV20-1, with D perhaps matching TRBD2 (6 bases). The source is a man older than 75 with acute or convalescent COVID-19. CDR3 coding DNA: TGCAGTGCTATTGAATTACTAGGGGCTAGCGACGAGCAGTACTTC. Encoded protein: CSAIELLGASDEQYF.